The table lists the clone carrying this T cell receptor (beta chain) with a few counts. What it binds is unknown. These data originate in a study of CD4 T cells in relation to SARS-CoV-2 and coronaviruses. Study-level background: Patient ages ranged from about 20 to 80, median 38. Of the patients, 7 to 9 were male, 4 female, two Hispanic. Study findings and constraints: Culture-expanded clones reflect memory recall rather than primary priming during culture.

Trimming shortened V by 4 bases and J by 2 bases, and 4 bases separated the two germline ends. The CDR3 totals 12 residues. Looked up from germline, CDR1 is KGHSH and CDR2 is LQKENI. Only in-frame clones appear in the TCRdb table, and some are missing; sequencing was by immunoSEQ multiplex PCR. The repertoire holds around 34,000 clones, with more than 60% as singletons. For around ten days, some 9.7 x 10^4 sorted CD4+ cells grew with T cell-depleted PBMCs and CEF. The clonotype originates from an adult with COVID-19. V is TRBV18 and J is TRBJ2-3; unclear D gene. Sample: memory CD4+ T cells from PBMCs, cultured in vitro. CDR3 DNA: TGTGCCAGCTCACTTTCCACAGATACGCAGTATTTT. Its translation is CASSLSTDTQYF.